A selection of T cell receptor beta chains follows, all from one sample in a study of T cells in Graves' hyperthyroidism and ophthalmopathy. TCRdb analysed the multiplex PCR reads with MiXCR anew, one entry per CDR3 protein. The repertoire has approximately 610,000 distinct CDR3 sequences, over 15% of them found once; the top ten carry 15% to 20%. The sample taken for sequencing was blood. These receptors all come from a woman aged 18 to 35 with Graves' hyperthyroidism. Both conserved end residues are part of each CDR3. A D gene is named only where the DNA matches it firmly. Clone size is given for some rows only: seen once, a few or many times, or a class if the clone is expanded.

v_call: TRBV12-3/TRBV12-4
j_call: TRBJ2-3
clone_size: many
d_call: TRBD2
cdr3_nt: TGTGCCAGCAGTTCTGCGGGACTAGCGGGGGATGGTACGCAGTATTTT
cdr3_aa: CASSSAGLAGDGTQYF

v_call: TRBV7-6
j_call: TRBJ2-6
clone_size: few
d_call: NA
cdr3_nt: TGTGCCAGCAGCCCAGGGAGAGGGGCTGGTGCCAACGTCCTGACTTTC
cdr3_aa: CASSPGRGAGANVLTF

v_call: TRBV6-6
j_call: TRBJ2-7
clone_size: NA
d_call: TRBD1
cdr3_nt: TGTGCCAGCAGTTACTCCGAGGACAGGGAATCCTACGAGCAGTACTTC
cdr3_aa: CASSYSEDRESYEQYF

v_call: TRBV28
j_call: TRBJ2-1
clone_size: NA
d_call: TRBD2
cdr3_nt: TGTGCCAGCAGTCCCGGACTAGCGGGAGGGCCGGGGCAGTTCTTC
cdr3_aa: CASSPGLAGGPGQFF

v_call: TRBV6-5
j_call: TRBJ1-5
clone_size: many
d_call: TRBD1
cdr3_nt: TGTGCCAGCAGTTACTCCGGACCGGGACAGGGAGGTCAGCCCCAGCATTTT
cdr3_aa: CASSYSGPGQGGQPQHF

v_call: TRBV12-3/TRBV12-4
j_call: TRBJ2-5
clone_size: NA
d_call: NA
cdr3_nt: TGTGCCAGCAGTTTTTTCAGGGGCCGGTTACTTTGGCAAGAGACCCAGTACTTC
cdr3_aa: CASSFFRGRLLWQETQYF

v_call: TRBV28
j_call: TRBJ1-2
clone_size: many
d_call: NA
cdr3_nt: TGTGCCAGCAGTTTATTGGGGATAAGCTATGGCTACACCTTC
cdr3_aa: CASSLLGISYGYTF

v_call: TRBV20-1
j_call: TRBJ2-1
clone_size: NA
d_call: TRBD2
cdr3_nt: TGCAGTGCGATGGGACTAGCGGGAGTCCCAGCAGGCTCCTACAATGAGCAGTTCTTC
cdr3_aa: CSAMGLAGVPAGSYNEQFF

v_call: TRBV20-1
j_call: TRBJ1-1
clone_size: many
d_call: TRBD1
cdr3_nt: TGCAGTGCTAGGGGGGACAGAAAGACTTTTGAAGCTTTCTTT
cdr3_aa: CSARGDRKTFEAFF

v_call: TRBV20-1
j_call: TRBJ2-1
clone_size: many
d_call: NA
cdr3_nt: TGCAGTGCCAGCCAACTAGAGGGCAATGAGCAGTTCTTC
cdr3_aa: CSASQLEGNEQFF

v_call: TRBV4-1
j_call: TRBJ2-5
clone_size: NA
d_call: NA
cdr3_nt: TGCGCCAGCAGCCAAGGGGTCAGGGACAAAGAGACCCAGTACTTC
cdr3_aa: CASSQGVRDKETQYF

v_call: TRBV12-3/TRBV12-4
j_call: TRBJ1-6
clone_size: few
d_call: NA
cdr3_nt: TGTGCCAGCAGTTTAGGCAAGGGCCCCCTCCACTTT
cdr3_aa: CASSLGKGPLHF

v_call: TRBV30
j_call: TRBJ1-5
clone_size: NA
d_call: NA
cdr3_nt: TGTGCCTGGAGTGTCGCGGGAGACAATCAGCCCCAGCATTTT
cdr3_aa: CAWSVAGDNQPQHF

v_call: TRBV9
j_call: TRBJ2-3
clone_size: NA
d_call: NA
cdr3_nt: TGTGCCAGCAGCGGAGATCTAGCGACCCCTAGCACAGATACGCAGTATTTT
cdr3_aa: CASSGDLATPSTDTQYF

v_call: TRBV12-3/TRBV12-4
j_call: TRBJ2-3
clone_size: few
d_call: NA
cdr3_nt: TGTGCCAGCAGGTCGGGGCGAGGCCCAGATACGCAGTATTTT
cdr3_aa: CASRSGRGPDTQYF

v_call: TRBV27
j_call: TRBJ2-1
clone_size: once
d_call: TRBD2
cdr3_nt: TGTGCCAGCAGTTTTGGTCCGGGACTACCCTACAATGAGCAGTTCTTC
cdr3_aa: CASSFGPGLPYNEQFF

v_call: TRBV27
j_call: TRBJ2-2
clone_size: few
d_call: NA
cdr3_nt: TGTGCCAGCAGTGGTCGGAACACCGGGGAGCTGTTTTTT
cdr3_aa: CASSGRNTGELFF

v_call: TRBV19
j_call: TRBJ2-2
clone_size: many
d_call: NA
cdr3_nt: TGTGCCAGTAGTCAAGGGACGGTTAACACCGGGGAGCTGTTTTTT
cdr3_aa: CASSQGTVNTGELFF

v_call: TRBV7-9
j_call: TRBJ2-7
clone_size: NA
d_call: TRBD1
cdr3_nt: TGTGCCAGCAGCTCCTGGGACAGCTCCTTCTACGAGCAGTACTTC
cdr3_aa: CASSSWDSSFYEQYF

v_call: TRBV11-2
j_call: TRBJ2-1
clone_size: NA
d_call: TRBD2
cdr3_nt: TGTGCCAGCAGGGGGGGAGCGGGGGGGCCGAATGAGCAGTTCTTC
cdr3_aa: CASRGGAGGPNEQFF

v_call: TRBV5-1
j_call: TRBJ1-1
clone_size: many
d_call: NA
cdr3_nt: TGCGCCAGCAGACTTGAGGGCATGAACACTGAAGCTTTCTTT
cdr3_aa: CASRLEGMNTEAFF

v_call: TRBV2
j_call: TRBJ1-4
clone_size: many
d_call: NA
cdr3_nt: TGTGCCAGCAAGTTCCGGGACCTTGGGGAAAAACTGTTTTTT
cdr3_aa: CASKFRDLGEKLFF

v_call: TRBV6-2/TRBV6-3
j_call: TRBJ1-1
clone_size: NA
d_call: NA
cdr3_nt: TGTGCCAGCAGTAACAGCATGAACACTGAAGCTTTCTTT
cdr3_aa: CASSNSMNTEAFF

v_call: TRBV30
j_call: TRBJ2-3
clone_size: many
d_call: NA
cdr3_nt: TGTGCCTGGAGTTTTAGAGCAGATACGCAGTATTTT
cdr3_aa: CAWSFRADTQYF

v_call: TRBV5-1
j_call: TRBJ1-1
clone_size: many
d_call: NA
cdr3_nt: TGCGCCAGCAGCTTGCAGGGGCGCGGAGACACTGAAGCTTTCTTT
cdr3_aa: CASSLQGRGDTEAFF

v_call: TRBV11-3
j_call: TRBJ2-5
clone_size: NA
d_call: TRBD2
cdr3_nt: TGTGCCAGCAGCTTACCTTACGGGACTAGCGGGGGGGATTCGAAGAAACGGTACCAAGAGACCCAGTACTTC
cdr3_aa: CASSLPYGTSGGDSKKRYQETQYF

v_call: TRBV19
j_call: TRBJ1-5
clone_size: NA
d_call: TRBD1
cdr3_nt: TGTGCCAGTAGTACGACAGGGGGAGGCTATCAGCCCCAGCATTTT
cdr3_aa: CASSTTGGGYQPQHF

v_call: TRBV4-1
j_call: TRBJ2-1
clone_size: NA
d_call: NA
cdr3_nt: TGCGCCAGCAGCCAAGTTGATATGGGCATAAGCTCCTACAATGAGCAGTTCTTC
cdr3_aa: CASSQVDMGISSYNEQFF

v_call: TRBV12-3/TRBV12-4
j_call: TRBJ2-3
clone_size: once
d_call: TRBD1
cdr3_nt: TGTGCCAGCAGCCCCCTAGCCGGACAGGGTGCAGATACGCAGTATTTT
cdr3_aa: CASSPLAGQGADTQYF

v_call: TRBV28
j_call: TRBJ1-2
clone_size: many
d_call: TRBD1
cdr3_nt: TGTGCCAGCAGAAGAGGGACAGCTTATGGCTACACCTTC
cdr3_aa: CASRRGTAYGYTF

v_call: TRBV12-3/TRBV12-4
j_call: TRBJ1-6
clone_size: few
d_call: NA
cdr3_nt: TGTGCCAGCAGGCCGTCAGGAGCCTATTCACCCCTCCACTTT
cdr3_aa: CASRPSGAYSPLHF

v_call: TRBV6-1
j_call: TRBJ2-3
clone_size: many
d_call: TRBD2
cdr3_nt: TGTGCCAGCAGCGCTAGCGGGGGAAGCACAGATACGCAGTATTTT
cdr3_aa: CASSASGGSTDTQYF

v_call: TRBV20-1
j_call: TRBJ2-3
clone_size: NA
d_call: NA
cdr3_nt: TGCAGTGCTAGATTTCGGGGGTTCACAGATACGCAGTATTTT
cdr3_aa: CSARFRGFTDTQYF

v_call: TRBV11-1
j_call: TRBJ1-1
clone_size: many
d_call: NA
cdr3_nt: TGTGCCAGCAGCCAGGAGGGACCGAACACTGAAGCTTTCTTT
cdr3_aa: CASSQEGPNTEAFF

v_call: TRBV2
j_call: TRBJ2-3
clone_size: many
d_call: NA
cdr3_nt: TGTGCCAGCAGGGGGACGTACGGCACAGATACGCAGTATTTT
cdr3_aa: CASRGTYGTDTQYF

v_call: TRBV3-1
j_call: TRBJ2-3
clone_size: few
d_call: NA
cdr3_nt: TGTGCCAGCAGCCGACAGTTTACTAGCACAGATACGCAGTATTTT
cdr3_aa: CASSRQFTSTDTQYF

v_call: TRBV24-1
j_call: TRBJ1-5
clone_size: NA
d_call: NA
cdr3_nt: TGTGCCACCAGTGATTTGCTGGGCAATCAGCCCCAGCATTTT
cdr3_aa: CATSDLLGNQPQHF

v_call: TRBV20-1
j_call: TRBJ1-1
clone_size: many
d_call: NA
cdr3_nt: TGCAGTGCTAGCCAGGGGTCGATGAACACTGAAGCTTTCTTT
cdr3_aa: CSASQGSMNTEAFF

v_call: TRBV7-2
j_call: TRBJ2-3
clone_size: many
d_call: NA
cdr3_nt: TGTGCCAGCAGCTTACTAGCCCCCCGCACAGATACGCAGTATTTT
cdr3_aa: CASSLLAPRTDTQYF

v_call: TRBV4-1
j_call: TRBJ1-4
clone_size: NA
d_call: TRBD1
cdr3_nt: TGCGCCAGCAGCCTCCTAGACAGGGTATGGATTGAGGAACTGTTTTTT
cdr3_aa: CASSLLDRVWIEELFF

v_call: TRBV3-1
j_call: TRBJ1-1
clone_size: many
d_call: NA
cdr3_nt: TGTGCCAGCAGCCAAGATCGAGGGTGGAGTATGACTTTCTTT
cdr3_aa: CASSQDRGWSMTFF

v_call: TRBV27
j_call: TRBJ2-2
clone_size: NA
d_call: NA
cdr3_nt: TGTGCCAGCACGTCCGACTGGACAATGAGGGCCGGGGAGCTGTTTTTT
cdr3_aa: CASTSDWTMRAGELFF

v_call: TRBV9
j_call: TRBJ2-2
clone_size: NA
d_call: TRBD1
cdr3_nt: TGTGCCAGCAGCGTAAGGTCGTTACAGGGGGCGACCGGGGAGCTGTTTTTT
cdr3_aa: CASSVRSLQGATGELFF

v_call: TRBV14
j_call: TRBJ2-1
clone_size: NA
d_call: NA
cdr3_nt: TGTGCCAGCAGCCGAGGAGGGATCAATGAGCAGTTCTTC
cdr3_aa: CASSRGGINEQFF

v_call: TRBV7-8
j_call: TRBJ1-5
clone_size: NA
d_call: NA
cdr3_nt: TGTGCCAGCAGCCCCATGGGGGGGCCCAATCAGCCCCAGCATTTT
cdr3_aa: CASSPMGGPNQPQHF

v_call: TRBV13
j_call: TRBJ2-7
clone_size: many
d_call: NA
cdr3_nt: TGTGCCAGCAGCCGCGATCCCTACGAGCAGTACTTC
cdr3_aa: CASSRDPYEQYF

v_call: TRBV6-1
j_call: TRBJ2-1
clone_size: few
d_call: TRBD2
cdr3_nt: TGTGCCAGCATCTCTAGCGGGGGGGCAAATGAGCAGTTCTTC
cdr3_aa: CASISSGGANEQFF

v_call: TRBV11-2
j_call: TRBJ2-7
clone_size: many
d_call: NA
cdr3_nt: TGTGCCAGCAGCTTAGATCATAGGGACTCCTACGAGCAGTACTTC
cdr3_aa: CASSLDHRDSYEQYF

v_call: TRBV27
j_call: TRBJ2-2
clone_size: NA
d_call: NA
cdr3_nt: TGTGCCAGCAGTTCGTATCGGGGCGGGGAGCTGTTTTTT
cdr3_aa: CASSSYRGGELFF

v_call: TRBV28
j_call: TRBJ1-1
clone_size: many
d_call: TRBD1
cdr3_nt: TGTGCCAGCAGCCGAGGGGAGGGGGCCTTGAACACTGAAGCTTTCTTT
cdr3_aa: CASSRGEGALNTEAFF